These 28 T cell receptor delta chains were all obtained from the same sample, sequenced in a study of γδ T cells in repeated Plasmodium falciparum infection. With CATT, TCRdb re-called clones from the multiplex PCR reads. The sample holds over 45,000 delta-chain clones, 1.5% to 2% seen once. Flow sorting of PBMC yielded separate Vgamma9/Vdelta2+ and Vdelta2-negative gammadelta T cell populations for bulk repertoire analysis. The sequenced sample was gamma-delta T cells from blood. These receptors originate from a pool of human donors (malaria-infected and uninfected, not separated).

This clone was detected a few times. This likely came from a read error, as a far larger clone is one base away. Other DNA sequences from this sample encode an identical CDR3 as well. The chain links TRDV1 to TRDJ1, with 10 bases identical to TRDD3. Germline V gene sequence: CDR1 TSWWSYY, CDR2 QGS. There are 18 residues in the CDR3. CDR3 bases: TGTGCCCTTGGGGAACGCGCCCCAGAGGGGGATACGGGCGATAAACTCATCTTT. The encoded protein is CALGERAPEGDTGDKLIF.

This clone has just a few counts. The protein TCRdb gives is from a much larger clone and does not agree with this DNA's translation at residue 12, likely a read error; the protein shown here comes from the DNA. The J gene has no call, while the V gene is TRDV2; the table names TRDD3, a call not compared with the DNA. CDR1 and CDR2 (germline): GEAIGNYY, EKD. The CDR3 extends over 14 amino acids. CDR3 residues: CACDRWGPTDKPIF. In nucleotides, the CDR3 is TGTGCCTGTGACAGATGGGGACCTACCGATAAACCCATCTTT.

To note about this clone: TCRdb attributes to this sequence the protein of a much larger clone, which differs from the DNA translation at residue 9; a read error is likely, and the protein displayed is translated from the DNA. This chain uses TRDV1 with TRDJ1; TRDD2 might be the D (6 bases). The J gene is absent in TCRdb and was assigned here via DNA matching to germline. This CDR3 is built from 14 residues. CDR1 is TSWWSYY, CDR2 QGS, per germline. Trimming took 6 bases from V and 7 from J, leaving 18 bases between them. The CDR3 sequence: CALGPFLGDGKLIF. The CDR3 coding sequence is TGTGCTCTTGGTCCTTTCCTAGGGGACGGTAAACTCATCTTT.

There are a few counts of this clone. The TCRdb protein comes from a much larger clone and disagrees with this DNA's translation at residue 21, likely due to a read error; the protein given here is derived from the DNA. The chain couples TRDV1 to TRDJ1, with 9 bases lining up with TRDD3. CDR1 is TSWWSYY, CDR2 QGS, per germline. This CDR3 has 23 residues. The CDR3 protein is CALGELGSSYVELGDPYTDKPIF. CDR3 DNA sequence: TGTGCTCTTGGGGAACTAGGAAGCTCCTACGTAGAACTGGGGGACCCATACACCGATAAACCCATCTTT.

In its sample, this clone is medium-sized. The sample carries other DNA sequences with the same CDR3. The chain carries TRDV1 and TRDJ1, with 7 bases matching TRDD3. V lost 1 base and J lost 0; bases outside the gene matches: 2. Germline values: CDR1 TSWWSYY, CDR2 QGS. CDR3 length equals 15 residues. The CDR3 coding sequence is TGTGCTCTTGGGGAACGAGGGATACACACCGATAAACTCATCTTT. Protein product: CALGERGIHTDKLIF.

Points on this clone: The mismatch at residue 13 between this DNA's translation and the TCRdb protein of a much larger clone likely reflects a read error; the protein shown is translated from the DNA. This sequence joins TRDV1 and TRDJ1, with 9 nucleotides matching TRDD3. Assignment of the J gene here rests on matching the DNA to germline, because TCRdb gives none. Per the germline V gene, CDR1 is TSWWSYY and CDR2 is QGS. J lost 1 base, V lost 5 bases, and 17 bases had no gene match. The CDR3 is 19 amino acids. Written as DNA, the CDR3 is TGTGCTCTTGGGACTACCAAGCGGGGATACGCCAATCCCACCGATAAACTCATCTTT. This encodes CALGTTKRGYANPTDKLIF.

There are a few counts of this clone. TCRdb pairs this DNA with a much larger clone's protein that differs at residue 10, likely a read error; the protein shown was translated from the DNA. The chain uses TRDV1 and TRDJ1; 8 bases fit TRDD3. J gave up 0 bases and V 2 bases, and 5 bases lay outside the gene matches. The CDR3 runs 16 residues. Germline values: CDR1 TSWWSYY, CDR2 QGS. DNA for the CDR3: TGTGCTCTTGGGGAATTTGGGGGATCCCACACCGATAAACTCATCTTT. It encodes CALGEFGGSHTDKLIF.

This clone was seen a few times. The TCRdb protein, from a much larger clone, departs from this DNA's translation at residue 14, likely by read error; the protein shown derives from the DNA. V gene TRDV1 combines with J gene TRDJ1, with D possibly matching TRDD2 (6 bases). Trimming removed 0 bases at V and 11 bases at J, with 28 bases between. Germline assignment: CDR1 TSWWSYY and CDR2 QGS. The CDR3 covers 18 residues. The CDR3 loop is CALGELFGPTGFGTKLIF. DNA for the CDR3: TGTGCTCTTGGGGAACTATTTGGTCCTACGGGCTTTGGTACTAAGCTCATCTTT.

Only a few counts were recorded for this clone. The protein TCRdb lists belongs to a much larger clone and differs from this DNA's translation at residue 6, which points to a read error; the protein shown is made from the DNA. This chain joins TRDV1 and TRDJ1, with a tentative D call TRDD2 (5 bases). The germline V gene encodes CDR1 TSWWSYY and CDR2 QGS. Trimming shortened V by 7 bases and J by 0 bases, and 18 bases separated the two germline ends. This CDR3 has 16 amino acids. CDR3: CALEDVLPTNTDKLIF. The CDR3 coding sequence is TGTGCTCTTGAGGATGTCCTGCCTACTAACACCGATAAACTCATCTTT.

This clone was recorded at least ten times. The rearrangement links TRDV1 to TRDJ1, with 13 positions matching TRDD3. CDR3 length equals 23 residues. CDR1 is TSWWSYY and CDR2 is QGS in the germline V gene. Trimming took 4 bases from V and 0 from J; bases not matched to a gene: 23. The CDR3: CALGGELRYTGGYAQKYTDKLIF. The CDR3 DNA reads as TGTGCTCTTGGGGGAGAGCTACGTTATACTGGGGGATACGCCCAAAAGTACACCGATAAACTCATCTTT.

This clone was detected a few times. A far larger clone lies a single base away; this is likely a read error. This same CDR3 is encoded by further DNA sequences in the sample. The rearrangement links TRDV1 to TRDJ1, with TRDD3 matching over 12 bases. TCRdb gives no J gene; it was assigned here by matching the DNA to germline. Germline V gives CDR1 TSWWSYY, CDR2 QGS. CDR3 length: 28 amino acids. Trimming removed 0 bases from V and 3 bases from J; junction bases left unmatched: 38. CDR3 residues: CALGELGPTTYWGIPRSLLNPRADKLIF. The CDR3 nucleotides read TGTGCTCTTGGGGAACTGGGGCCTACTACCTACTGGGGGATACCCCGTAGTCTGCTAAATCCGAGGGCCGATAAACTCATCTTT.

As concerns this clone: This likely traces to a read error, being one base from a far larger clone. Other DNA sequences in this specimen translate into the identical CDR3. TRDV1 is the V gene, and the J gene was not called; whether TRDD3, the table's D call, matches the DNA was not checked. CDR3 length equals 22 residues. Germline lookup yields CDR1 TSWWSYY and CDR2 QGS. CDR3 coding DNA: TGTGCTCTTGGGGAACAACCTACCAACCTTCTACTGGGGGATAAGAACACCGATAAGCTCATCTTT. This codes for CALGEQPTNLLLGDKNTDKLIF.

This clone occurred many times. This could be a read error, since a much larger clone is one nucleotide away. V gene TRDV1 combines with J gene TRDJ2; 11 bases are a match to TRDD3. The CDR3 totals 21 residues. Germline CDR1 is TSWWSYY and CDR2 is QGS. J lost 4 bases, V lost 6 bases, and 22 bases had no gene match. In DNA, the CDR3 is TGTGCTCTTGGACCCTATCCTACGTTTAGTGGGGGATACGGCTCGACAGCACAACTCTTCTTT. Residues: CALGPYPTFSGGYGSTAQLFF.

As regards this clone: Since a far larger clone is one base different, this is likely a read error. The same CDR3 can be traced to other DNA sequences in this sample. The chain employs TRDV2 and TRDJ1, with 10 bases lining up with TRDD3. Assignment of the J gene here rests on matching the DNA to germline, because TCRdb gives none. With 3 bases clipped from V and 5 bases from J, the junction kept 14 bases outside the gene matches. This CDR3 region has 17 residues. Germline CDR1 GEAIGNYY, CDR2 EKD. The CDR3 region has the DNA TGTGCCTGTGACTGTACTGGGGGATTGCAGATCACAGATAAACTCATCTTT. Protein product: CACDCTGGLQITDKLIF.

About this clone: This DNA's translation differs at residue 12 from TCRdb's protein, which comes from a much larger clone; a read error is likely, and the protein shown is translated from the DNA. The chain carries TRDV1 and TRDJ1, with TRDD3 matching over 7 bases. The J gene was not available in TCRdb and was assigned here by matching the DNA to germline segments. V dropped 6 bases and J dropped 4; count of bases not matched to a gene: 20. This CDR3 region has 18 residues. The germline gives CDR1 TSWWSYY, CDR2 QGS. CDR3 bases: TGTGCTCTTGGTATTCACGACCATGGGGGGGATGCGAACGATAAACTCATCTTT. Residues: CALGIHDHGGDANDKLIF.

This clone was picked up many times. The CDR3 sequence is CALGERHYFLNWGTPLNRDKLIF. In DNA, the CDR3 is TGTGCTCTTGGGGAACGACACTACTTCCTTAACTGGGGGACCCCTCTGAACAGGGATAAACTCATCTTT. The chain couples TRDV1 to TRDJ1; TRDD3 aligns across 9 bases. This CDR3 comprises 23 residues. Germline V gene sequence: CDR1 TSWWSYY, CDR2 QGS. V was clipped by 1 base and J by 5 bases; unmatched bases: 29.

This clone was recorded a few times. A read error is likely here: a far larger clone is one base away. At the DNA level, this CDR3 is encoded by other sequences in the same sample as well. The chain links TRDV1 to TRDJ1, with 10 nucleotides matching TRDD3. Germline CDR1 and CDR2: TSWWSYY and QGS. The CDR3 length is 26 residues. The CDR3 region is CALGELGVKGFSTGGFSHLYTDKLIF. The DNA for the CDR3 is TGTGCTCTTGGTGAACTAGGAGTCAAAGGCTTTTCGACTGGGGGATTCTCACACCTGTACACCGATAAACTCATCTTT.

This clone appeared a few times. This probably arose from a read error, given a far larger clone one base away. Other DNA sequences within the sample encode an identical CDR3. V gene TRDV1 combines with J gene TRDJ1; 12 bases are shared with TRDD3. Germline CDR1 TSWWSYY, CDR2 QGS. This CDR3 contains 18 residues. CDR3 sequence: CALGETRTGGYLSTKLIF. The CDR3 bases are TGTGCCCTTGGGGAAACTAGGACTGGGGGATACCTATCGACAAAACTCATCTTT.

This clone was picked up many times. This same CDR3 is encoded by further DNA sequences in the sample. The CDR3 coding sequence is TGTGCCTGTGACACGATCACTGGGGACAGGTACACCGATAAACTCATCTTT. It encodes CACDTITGDRYTDKLIF. The chain carries TRDV2 and TRDJ1; 7 nucleotides agree with TRDD3. CDR1 is GEAIGNYY, CDR2 EKD, per germline. V shed 1 base and J 0 bases; nucleotides not matched to a gene: 10. The CDR3 is 17 amino acids.

This clone has more than one count but fewer than ten. A much larger clone lies a single base off, so this may be a read error. The rearrangement links TRDV1 to TRDJ1, with TRDD3 as a possible D gene (6 bases). The J gene was not available in TCRdb and was assigned here by matching the DNA to germline segments. The CDR3 extends over 21 amino acids. Germline loops: CDR1 TSWWSYY, CDR2 QGS. Deletions cut 3 bases from V and 4 bases from J, with 33 bases between. CDR3 in amino acids: CALGEYRPNYGGYEGCDKLIF. For the CDR3, the DNA is TGTGCTCTTGGGGAGTACCGTCCGAACTATGGGGGGTACGAGGGGTGCGATAAACTCATCTTT.

This clone was seen a few times. A read error likely explains why the TCRdb protein, taken from a much larger clone, differs from this DNA's translation at residue 12; the protein shown is translated from the DNA. The J gene is TRDJ1, the V gene TRDV1, with TRDD3 matching over 8 bases. TCRdb gives no J gene; it was assigned here by matching the DNA to germline. Unmatched junction bases numbered 12, after V lost 3 bases and J lost 3 bases. From germline, CDR1 is TSWWSYY and CDR2 QGS. The CDR3 contains 17 residues. As DNA, the CDR3 is TGTGCTCTTGGGGAGTTCTACGGTGGGGGATTCGCCGATAAACTCATCTTT. Residues: CALGEFYGGGFADKLIF.

This clone qualifies as large. The sample carries other DNA sequences with the same CDR3. The V call is TRDV1, the J call TRDJ1; no clear D gene. The V gene lost 0 bases and the J gene lost 8 bases, with 10 bases spanning the gap. Germline CDR1 and CDR2: TSWWSYY and QGS. The CDR3 runs to 13 residues. In nucleotides, the CDR3 is TGTGCTCTTGGGGAACTCTTGTCTCAAAAACTCATCTTT. This gives the protein CALGELLSQKLIF.

On this clone: The protein that TCRdb holds for this DNA derives from a much larger clone and differs from the translated DNA at residue 15, which likely indicates a read error; the protein shown here is translated from the DNA. This rearrangement joins TRDV1 to TRDJ1, with TRDD3 identical over 7 bases. Germline CDR1 TSWWSYY, CDR2 QGS. There are 20 residues in the CDR3. The V segment lost 1 base and the J segment 7 bases; nucleotides outside the gene matches: 24. The CDR3 here is CALGERAPRPSELGKGKLIF. CDR3 nucleotide sequence: TGTGCTCTTGGGGAACGTGCCCCCCGTCCAAGCGAACTGGGGAAGGGTAAACTCATCTTT.

A remark on this clone: It differs at one base from a far larger clone, so likely a read error. The V gene is TRAV29/DV5, the J gene TRDJ1; 7 bases agree with TRDD3. In the absence of a J gene in TCRdb, the DNA was matched to germline to assign it here. The length of the CDR3 is 15 residues. Germline V gene data show CDR1 as NSMFDY and CDR2 as ISSIKDK. This CDR3 is CAGGYWGPHTDKLIF. The CDR3, as DNA: TGTGCGGGGGGGTACTGGGGACCCCACACCGATAAACTCATCTTT.

A remark on this clone: TCRdb's listed protein matches a much larger clone and diverges from this DNA's translation at residue 10, likely through a read error; the protein shown comes from the DNA. The chain has TRDV1 and TRDJ1, with no clear D. This CDR3 spans 11 amino acids. Per germline, CDR1 TSWWSYY and CDR2 QGS. CDR3 in DNA: TGTGCTCTTGGGGAAAATCGTAAACTCACCTTT. The encoded protein is CALGENRKLTF.

This clone was counted a few times. TCRdb's protein, taken from a much larger clone, differs from this DNA's translation at residue 8, likely owing to a read error; the protein displayed comes from the DNA. The V gene is TRDV2, the J gene TRDJ2; D is perhaps TRDD3 (5 bases). Here the J gene came from matching the DNA to germline, since TCRdb omits it. The CDR3 extends over 16 amino acids. Trimming stripped 2 bases from V and 4 bases from J, with 16 bases between. Germline V gene lookup returns CDR1 GEAIGNYY and CDR2 EKD. CDR3 amino acids: CACDIIGAGETAQLFF. CDR3 nucleotides: TGTGCCTGTGACATAATTGGGGCGGGAGAGACAGCACAACTCTTCTTT.

In regard to this clone: The protein in TCRdb stems from a much larger clone and differs at residue 12 from this DNA's translation, likely a read error; here the protein is translated from the DNA. The chain is built from TRDV1 and TRDJ1; maybe TRDD2 (6 bases). No J segment appears in TCRdb, so it was assigned here by matching the sequence to germline. V was cut by 4 bases and J by 0 bases, with 30 bases left in between. CDR3 size: 21 residues. Germline lookup yields CDR1 TSWWSYY and CDR2 QGS. The CDR3 DNA reads as TGTGCTCTTGGGGTCCATCCTACCCAACTGTGTGCGGGGGTCAACACCGATAAACTCATCTTT. Residues: CALGVHPTQLCAGVNTDKLIF.

This clone was counted at least ten times. This chain joins TRDV2 and TRDJ1, with TRDD3 matching over 9 bases. No J gene was available from TCRdb, and it was assigned here by a germline match of the DNA. J gave up 3 bases and V 4 bases, and 8 bases lay outside the gene matches. Germline V gene lookup returns CDR1 GEAIGNYY and CDR2 EKD. The CDR3 covers 15 residues. CDR3 bases: TGTGCCTGTGATCCGCTGGGGGATGAAGCCGATAAACTCATCTTT. As protein: CACDPLGDEADKLIF.